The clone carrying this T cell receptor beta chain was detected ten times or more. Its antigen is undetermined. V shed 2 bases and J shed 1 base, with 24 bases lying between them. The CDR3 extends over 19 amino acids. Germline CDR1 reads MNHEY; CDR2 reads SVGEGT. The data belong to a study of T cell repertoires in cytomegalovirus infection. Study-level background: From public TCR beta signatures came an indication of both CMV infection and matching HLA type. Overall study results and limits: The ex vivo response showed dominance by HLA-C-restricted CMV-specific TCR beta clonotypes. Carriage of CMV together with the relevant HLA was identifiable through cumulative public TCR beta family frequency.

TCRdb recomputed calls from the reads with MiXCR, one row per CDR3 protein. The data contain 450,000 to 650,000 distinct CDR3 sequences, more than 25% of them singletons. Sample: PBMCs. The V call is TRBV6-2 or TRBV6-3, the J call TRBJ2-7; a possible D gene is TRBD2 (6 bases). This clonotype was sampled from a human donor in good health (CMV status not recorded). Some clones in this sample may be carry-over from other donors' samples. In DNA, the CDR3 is TGTGCCAGCAGTTACCAATCCGGAGTTAGCGGTGTAACGTCCTACGAGCAGTACGTC. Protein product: CASSYQSGVSGVTSYEQYV.